This T cell receptor beta chain was captured in a study of naive and memory T cell subsets. About this clonotype: The antigen remains undetermined.

An equimolar mix of two oligonucleotides served as the beta constant-region primer for TRBC1 and TRBC2. MiXCR was run by TCRdb on the UMI-ligation and nested PCR reads, yielding one entry per CDR3 protein. The table records about 80,000 distinct CDR3 sequences, over 10% of them present only once. Findings and limits, study-wide: Over 85% of naive TCR sequences appeared only once after error correction, unlike memory subsets. Between naive and memory subsets, TCR abundance power law exponents differed.

This CDR3 comprises 14 residues. The germline CDR1 and CDR2 sequences are SQVTM and ANQGSEA. V lost 2 bases and J lost 4, with 14 bases in between. The material sequenced was central memory CD4+ T cells from blood. The receptor was derived from a human donor in good health. This chain links TRBV29-1 with TRBJ2-5; perhaps TRBD1 as D (5 bases). DNA of the CDR3: TGCAGCGTTGAACCCAGGGTTGGGGCAGAGACCCAGTACTTC. This codes for CSVEPRVGAETQYF.